The clone carrying this T cell receptor beta chain was recorded many times. Its antigen is undetermined. The record originates from a study of breast tumors, draining lymph nodes, adjacent tissues. Study results and limitations: Compared with lymph nodes, tumors were less diverse; compared with nontumor tissue, more.

TCRdb analysed the multiplex PCR reads with MiXCR anew, one entry per CDR3 protein. Among about 46,000 distinct CDR3 sequences listed, 23% were seen once. The receptor was isolated from a female donor with breast cancer. Some clones in this sample may be carry-over from other donors' samples. Material for sequencing was breast tumor tissue.

The CDR3 nucleotides read TGTGCCAGCAGTAAACACGGAAGCGGGAGGGTCAATGAGCAGTTCTTC. Protein sequence: CASSKHGSGRVNEQFF. V is TRBV12-3 or TRBV12-4 and J is TRBJ2-1; 10 positions agree with TRBD2. The J segment lost 6 bases and the V segment lost 5 bases, leaving 10 bases of the junction unmatched. The CDR3 length is 16 residues.